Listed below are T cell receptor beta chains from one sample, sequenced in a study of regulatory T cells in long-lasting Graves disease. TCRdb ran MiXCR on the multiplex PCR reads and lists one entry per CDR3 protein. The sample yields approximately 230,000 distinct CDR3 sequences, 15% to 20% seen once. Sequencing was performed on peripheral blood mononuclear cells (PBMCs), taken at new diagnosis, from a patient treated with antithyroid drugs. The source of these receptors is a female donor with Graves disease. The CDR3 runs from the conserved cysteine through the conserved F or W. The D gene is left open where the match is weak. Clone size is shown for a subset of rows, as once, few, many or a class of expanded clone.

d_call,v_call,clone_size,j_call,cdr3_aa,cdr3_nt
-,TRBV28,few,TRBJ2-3,CANGVSSTDTQYF,TGTGCCAACGGGGTTTCGAGCACAGATACGCAGTATTTT
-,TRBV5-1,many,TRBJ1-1,CASSPTTKLNTEAFF,TGCGCCAGCAGCCCCACGACAAAACTGAACACTGAAGCTTTCTTT
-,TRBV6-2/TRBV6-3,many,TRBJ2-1,CASSRPGHEQFF,TGTGCCAGCAGCCGACCGGGACACGAGCAGTTCTTC
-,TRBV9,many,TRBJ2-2,CASSVAELNTGELFF,TGTGCCAGCAGCGTAGCGGAACTGAACACCGGGGAGCTGTTTTTT
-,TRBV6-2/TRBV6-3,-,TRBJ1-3,CASGEAYSGNTIYF,TGTGCCAGCGGAGAGGCCTACTCTGGAAACACCATATATTTT
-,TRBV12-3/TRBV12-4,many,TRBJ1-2,CASTEDQMNGYTF,TGTGCCAGCACCGAGGACCAGATGAATGGCTACACCTTC
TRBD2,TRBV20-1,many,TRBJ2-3,CSAPKAGDTDTQYF,TGCAGTGCCCCGAAGGCGGGAGATACAGATACGCAGTATTTT
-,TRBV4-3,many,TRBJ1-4,CASSPDAGGSRKKLFF,TGCGCCAGCAGCCCTGACGCCGGGGGGAGTAGGAAAAAACTGTTTTTT
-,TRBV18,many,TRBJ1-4,CASSLRTKFATNEKLFF,TGTGCCAGCTCACTACGGACGAAGTTTGCAACTAATGAAAAACTGTTTTTT
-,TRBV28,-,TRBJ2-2,CASSLLSALNTGELFF,TGTGCCAGCAGCTTATTGAGCGCCCTTAACACCGGGGAGCTGTTTTTT
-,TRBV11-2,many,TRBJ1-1,CASSSGPNTEAFF,TGTGCCAGCAGCTCGGGACCGAACACTGAAGCTTTCTTT
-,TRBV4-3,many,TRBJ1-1,CASSEDKNTEAFF,TGCGCCAGCAGCGAAGACAAGAACACTGAAGCTTTCTTT
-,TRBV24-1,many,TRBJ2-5,CATSDARGGETQYF,TGTGCCACCAGTGACGCTAGAGGGGGGGAGACCCAGTACTTC
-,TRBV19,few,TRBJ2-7,CASSRGTGGSYEQYF,TGTGCCAGTAGTCGAGGGACCGGGGGCTCCTACGAGCAGTACTTC
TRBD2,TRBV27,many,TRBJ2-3,CASAGTSGPSTDTQYF,TGTGCCAGCGCCGGGACTAGCGGGCCCAGCACAGATACGCAGTATTTT
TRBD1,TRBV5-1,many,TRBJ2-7,CASSSTGDEQYF,TGTGCCAGCAGCTCGACAGGGGACGAGCAGTACTTC
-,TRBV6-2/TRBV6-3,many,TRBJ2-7,CASSAWAGEQYF,TGTGCCAGCAGTGCCTGGGCGGGAGAGCAGTACTTC
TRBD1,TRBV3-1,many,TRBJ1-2,CASSSGTGMSYTF,TGTGCCAGCAGCTCCGGGACAGGGATGAGCTACACCTTC
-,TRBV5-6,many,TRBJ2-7,CASSLGASLEQYF,TGTGCCAGCAGCTTGGGAGCGTCTCTCGAGCAGTACTTC
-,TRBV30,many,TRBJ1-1,CASTRVTEAFF,TGTGCCTCAACGAGGGTCACTGAAGCTTTCTTT
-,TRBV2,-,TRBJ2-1,CASSAPDISQFF,TGTGCCAGCAGTGCCCCTGACATCTCACAGTTCTTC
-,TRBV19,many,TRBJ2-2,CATSKGSATGELFF,TGTGCTACAAGTAAGGGCAGTGCCACCGGGGAGCTGTTTTTT
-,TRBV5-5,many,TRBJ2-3,CASSLGDGTQYF,TGTGCCAGCAGCTTGGGAGACGGTACGCAGTATTTT
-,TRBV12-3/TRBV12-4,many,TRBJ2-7,CASSQGYEQYF,TGTGCCAGCTCCCAGGGCTACGAGCAGTACTTC
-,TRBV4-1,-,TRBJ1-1,CASGQVGAMNTEAFF,TGCGCCAGCGGCCAAGTGGGGGCGATGAACACTGAAGCTTTCTTT
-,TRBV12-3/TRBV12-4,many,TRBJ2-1,CASSRQTSKNEQFF,TGTGCCAGCAGCCGTCAAACTAGCAAAAATGAGCAGTTCTTC
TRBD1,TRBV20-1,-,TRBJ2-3,CSAKLQGALGTDTQYF,TGCAGTGCTAAACTTCAGGGGGCCCTGGGTACAGATACGCAGTATTTT
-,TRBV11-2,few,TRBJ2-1,CASSFSPIYNEQFF,TGTGCCAGCAGCTTTAGCCCCATCTACAATGAGCAGTTCTTC
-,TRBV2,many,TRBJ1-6,CASSEQNSPLHF,TGTGCCAGCAGTGAACAGAATTCACCCCTCCACTTT
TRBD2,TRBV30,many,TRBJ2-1,CAWTRTSGTYNEQFF,TGTGCCTGGACTCGGACTAGCGGGACATACAATGAGCAGTTCTTC
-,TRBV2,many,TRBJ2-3,CASSEERGRGPTQYF,TGTGCCAGCAGTGAAGAGAGGGGGAGGGGGCCTACGCAGTATTTT
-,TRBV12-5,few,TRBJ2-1,CASGLIGAYNEQFF,TGTGCTAGTGGTTTGATCGGGGCGTACAATGAGCAGTTCTTC
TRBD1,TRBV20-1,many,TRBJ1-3,CSAREPDRVGNTIYF,TGCAGTGCTAGAGAGCCAGACAGGGTCGGAAACACCATATATTTT
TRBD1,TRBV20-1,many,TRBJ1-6,CSAVRTGPNSPLHF,TGCAGTGCTGTCCGGACAGGGCCTAATTCACCCCTCCACTTT
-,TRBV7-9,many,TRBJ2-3,CASRAKRRIEGDTQYF,TGTGCCAGCAGGGCGAAGCGAAGAATAGAAGGGGATACGCAGTATTTT
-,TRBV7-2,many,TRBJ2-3,CASSSRAGTSTDTQYF,TGTGCCAGCAGCTCCCGGGCGGGGACTAGCACAGATACGCAGTATTTT
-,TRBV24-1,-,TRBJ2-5,CATSDLGPSPYQETQYF,TGTGCCACCAGTGATTTGGGCCCAAGCCCGTACCAAGAGACCCAGTACTTC
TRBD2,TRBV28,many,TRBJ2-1,CASSSSGRFREQFF,TGTGCCAGCAGTTCTAGCGGGAGGTTCCGTGAGCAGTTCTTC
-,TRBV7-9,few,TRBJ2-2,CASSPPVGVVGELFF,TGTGCCAGCAGCCCCCCCGTTGGGGTGGTCGGGGAGCTGTTTTTT